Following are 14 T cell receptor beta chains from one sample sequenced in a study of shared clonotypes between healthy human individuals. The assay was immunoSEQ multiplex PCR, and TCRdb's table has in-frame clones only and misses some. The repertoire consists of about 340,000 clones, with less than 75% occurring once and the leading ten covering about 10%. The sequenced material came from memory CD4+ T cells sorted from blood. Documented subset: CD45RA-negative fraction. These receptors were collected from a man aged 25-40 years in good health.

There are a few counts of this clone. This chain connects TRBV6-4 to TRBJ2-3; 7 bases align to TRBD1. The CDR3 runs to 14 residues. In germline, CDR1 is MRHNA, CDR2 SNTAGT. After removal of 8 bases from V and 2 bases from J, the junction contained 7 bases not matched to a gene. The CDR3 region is CASYRDRHTDTQYF. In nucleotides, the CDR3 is TGTGCCAGCTACCGGGACAGACACACAGATACGCAGTATTTT.

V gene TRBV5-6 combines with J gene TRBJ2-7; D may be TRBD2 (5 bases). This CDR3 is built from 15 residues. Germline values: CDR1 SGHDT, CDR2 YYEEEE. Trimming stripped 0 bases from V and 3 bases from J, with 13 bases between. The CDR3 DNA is TGTGCCAGCAGCTTGGCTGACGGAGGAAACTACGAGCAGTACTTC. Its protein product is CASSLADGGNYEQYF. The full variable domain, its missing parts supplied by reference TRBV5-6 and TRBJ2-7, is DAGVTQSPTHLIKTRGQQVTLRCSPKSGHDTVSWYQQALGQGPQFIFQYYEEEERQRGNFPDRFSGHQFPNYSSELNVNALLLGDSALYLCASSLADGGNYEQYFGPGTRLTVT.

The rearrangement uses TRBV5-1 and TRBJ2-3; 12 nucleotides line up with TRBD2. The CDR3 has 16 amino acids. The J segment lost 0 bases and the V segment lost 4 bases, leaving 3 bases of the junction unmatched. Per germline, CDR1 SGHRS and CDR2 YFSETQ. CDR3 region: CASSIGTSGSTDTQYF. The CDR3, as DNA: TGCGCCAGCAGCATTGGGACTAGCGGGAGCACAGATACGCAGTATTTT.

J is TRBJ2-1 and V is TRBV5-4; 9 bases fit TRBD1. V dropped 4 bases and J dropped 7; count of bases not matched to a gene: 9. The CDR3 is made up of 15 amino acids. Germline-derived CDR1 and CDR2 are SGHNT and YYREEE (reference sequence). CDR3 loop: CASSRDRAGDNEQFF. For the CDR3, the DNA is TGTGCCAGCAGCCGGGACAGGGCAGGGGATAATGAGCAGTTCTTC.

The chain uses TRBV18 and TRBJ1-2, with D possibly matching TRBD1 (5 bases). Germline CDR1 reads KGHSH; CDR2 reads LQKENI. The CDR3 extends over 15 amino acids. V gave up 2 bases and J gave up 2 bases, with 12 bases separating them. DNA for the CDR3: TGTGCCAGCTCACCAATGACAGTCAGGAACTATGGCTACACCTTC. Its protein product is CASSPMTVRNYGYTF.

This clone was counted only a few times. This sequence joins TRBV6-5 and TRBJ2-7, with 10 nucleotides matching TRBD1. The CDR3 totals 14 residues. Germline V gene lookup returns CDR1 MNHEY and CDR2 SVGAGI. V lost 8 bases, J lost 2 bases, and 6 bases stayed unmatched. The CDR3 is CASAPGQGTYEQYF. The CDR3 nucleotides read TGTGCCAGCGCCCCGGGACAGGGGACCTACGAGCAGTACTTC.

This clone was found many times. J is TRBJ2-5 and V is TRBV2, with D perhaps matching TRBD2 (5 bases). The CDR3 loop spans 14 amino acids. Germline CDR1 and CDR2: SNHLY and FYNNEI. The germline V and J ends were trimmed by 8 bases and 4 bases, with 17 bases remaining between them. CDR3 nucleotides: TGTGCCAGCGCCCTCGGGAAAGGCCTAGAGACCCAGTACTTC. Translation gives CASALGKGLETQYF.

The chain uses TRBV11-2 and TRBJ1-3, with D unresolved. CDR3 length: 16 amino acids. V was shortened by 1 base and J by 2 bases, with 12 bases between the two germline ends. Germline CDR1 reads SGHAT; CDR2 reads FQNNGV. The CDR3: CASSLVRPGAGNTIYF. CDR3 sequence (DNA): TGTGCCAGCAGCTTAGTCCGACCGGGCGCTGGAAACACCATATATTTT.

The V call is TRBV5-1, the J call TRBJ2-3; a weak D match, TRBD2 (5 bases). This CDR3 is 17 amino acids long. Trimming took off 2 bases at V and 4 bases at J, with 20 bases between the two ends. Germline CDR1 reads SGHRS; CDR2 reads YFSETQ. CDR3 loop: CASSLPPSGPTPDTQYF. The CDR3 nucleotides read TGCGCCAGCAGCTTACCCCCCAGCGGCCCTACACCAGATACGCAGTATTTT.

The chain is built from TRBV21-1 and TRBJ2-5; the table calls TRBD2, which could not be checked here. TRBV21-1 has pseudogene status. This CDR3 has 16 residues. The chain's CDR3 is CASSISETSPGETQYF. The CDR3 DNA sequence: TGTGCCAGCAGCATCTCTGAGACTAGCCCGGGGGAGACCCAGTACTTC.

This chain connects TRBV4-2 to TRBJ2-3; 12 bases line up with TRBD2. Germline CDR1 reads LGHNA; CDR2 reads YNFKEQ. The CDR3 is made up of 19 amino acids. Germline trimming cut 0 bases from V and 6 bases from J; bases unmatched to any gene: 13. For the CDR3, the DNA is TGTGCCAGCAGCCAAGACCCGATCACCCCTAGCGGGAGGGTCGATACGCAGTATTTT. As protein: CASSQDPITPSGRVDTQYF.

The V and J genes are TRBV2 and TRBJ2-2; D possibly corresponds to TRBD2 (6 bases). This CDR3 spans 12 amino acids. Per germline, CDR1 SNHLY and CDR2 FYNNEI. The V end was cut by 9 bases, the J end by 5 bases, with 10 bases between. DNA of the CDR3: TGTGCCAGTGGAGGGGAGACCGGGGAGCTGTTTTTT. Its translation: CASGGETGELFF.

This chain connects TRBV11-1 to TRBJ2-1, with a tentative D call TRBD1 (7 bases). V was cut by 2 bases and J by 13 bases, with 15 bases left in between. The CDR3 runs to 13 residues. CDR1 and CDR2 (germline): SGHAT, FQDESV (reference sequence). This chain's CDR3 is CASSLISQGGQFF. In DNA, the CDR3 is TGTGCCAGCAGCTTAATCTCCCAGGGGGGTCAGTTCTTC.

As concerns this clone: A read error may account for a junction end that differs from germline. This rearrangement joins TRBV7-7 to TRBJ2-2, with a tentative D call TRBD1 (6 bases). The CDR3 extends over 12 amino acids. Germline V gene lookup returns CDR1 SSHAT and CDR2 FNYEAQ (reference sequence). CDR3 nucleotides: TGTGCTAGCAGACAGGTGGGCGGGGAGCTGTTTTTT. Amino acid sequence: CASRQVGGELFF. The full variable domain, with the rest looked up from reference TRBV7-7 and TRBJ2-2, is GAGVSQSPRYKVTKRGQDVTLRCDPISSHATLYWYQQALGQGPEFLTYFNYEAQPDKSGLPSDRFSAERPEGSISTLTIQRTEQRDSAMYRCASRQVGGELFFGEGSRLTVL.